The T cell receptor (beta chain) described here comes from a study of T-cell memory formation after mild COVID-19. The ends were cut back, 5 bases at V and 1 base at J, with 11 bases in the middle. The CDR3 length is 15 residues. Germline V lookup: CDR1 SEHNR, CDR2 FQNEAQ (reference sequence). TCRdb processed the 5' RACE reads anew with MiXCR; each CDR3 protein has one entry. Of hundreds of thousands of distinct CDR3 sequences listed, over 20% are singletons. This TCR came from an adult woman who had mild COVID-19 (a few samples of this study predate the infection). Cell type and time point are not known. V is TRBV7-9 and J is TRBJ2-2; D call uncertain. Sequenced: PBMCs or a T cell subset sorted from them (not recorded which). The CDR3: CASSRYRVNTGELFF. CDR3 nucleotide sequence: TGTGCCAGCAGCCGTTATCGGGTGAACACCGGGGAGCTGTTTTTT.